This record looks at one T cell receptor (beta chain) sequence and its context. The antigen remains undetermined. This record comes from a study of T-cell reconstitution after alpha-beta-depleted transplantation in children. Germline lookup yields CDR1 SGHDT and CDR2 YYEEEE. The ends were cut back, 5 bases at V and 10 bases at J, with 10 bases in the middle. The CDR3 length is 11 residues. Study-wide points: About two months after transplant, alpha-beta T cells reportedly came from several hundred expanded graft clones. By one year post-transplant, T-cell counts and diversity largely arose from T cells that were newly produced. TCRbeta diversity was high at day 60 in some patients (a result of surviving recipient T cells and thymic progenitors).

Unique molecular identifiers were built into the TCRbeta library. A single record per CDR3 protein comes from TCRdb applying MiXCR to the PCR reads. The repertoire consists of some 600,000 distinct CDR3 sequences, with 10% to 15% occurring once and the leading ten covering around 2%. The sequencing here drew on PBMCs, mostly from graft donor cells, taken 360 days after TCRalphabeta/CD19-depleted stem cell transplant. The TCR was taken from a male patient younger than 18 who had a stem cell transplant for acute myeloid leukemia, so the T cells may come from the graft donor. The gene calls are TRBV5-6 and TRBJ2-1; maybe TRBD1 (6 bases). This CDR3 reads CASRRTEEQFF. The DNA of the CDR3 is TGTGCCAGCAGAAGGACAGAGGAGCAGTTCTTC. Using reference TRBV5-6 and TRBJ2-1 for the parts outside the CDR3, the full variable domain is DAGVTQSPTHLIKTRGQQVTLRCSPKSGHDTVSWYQQALGQGPQFIFQYYEEEERQRGNFPDRFSGHQFPNYSSELNVNALLLGDSALYLCASRRTEEQFFGPGTRLTVL.